This T cell receptor beta chain was found in a study of blood T cell repertoires in COVID-19. Study information: Samples representing acute and convalescent COVID-19 were sourced from the United States, Italy and Spain.

As processed by the authors: Scientists estimated how many nucleated cells there were by amplifying reference gene primers. Measured with immunoSEQ multiplex PCR; TCRdb has only the in-frame clones, and not every one. That table furnishes V, J and clone size, whereas the DNA furnished D and trimming. The table has 90,000 to 100,000 clones, more than 75% seen once. Germline trimming cut 0 bases from V and 4 bases from J; bases unmatched to any gene: 4. This CDR3 comprises 15 residues. Germline CDR1 MNHEY, CDR2 SVGAGI. The receptor was derived from a human donor in a cohort sampled during active COVID-19. This chain uses TRBV6-5 with TRBJ1-1; 8 bases align to TRBD1. Input material: peripheral blood. The CDR3 reads CASSYSTGVGTEAFF. The CDR3 region has the DNA TGTGCCAGCAGTTACTCGACAGGGGTGGGCACTGAAGCTTTCTTT.